These T cell receptor beta chains were read from a single sample in a study of blood T cell repertoires in COVID-19. TCRdb's table, derived via immunoSEQ multiplex PCR, lists solely in-frame clones and lacks some. This sample yields over 130,000 clones, of which about 74% are seen a single time; roughly 15% belongs to the top ten. The sample consisted of peripheral blood. The receptor source for this set is a middle-aged man with acute or convalescent COVID-19. The CDR3 runs from the conserved cysteine through the conserved F or W. The D gene is left open where the match is weak. Clone size is given for some rows only: seen once, a few or many times, or a class if the clone is expanded.

clone_size	v_call	d_call	j_call	cdr3_nt	cdr3_aa
NA	TRBV15	TRBD2	TRBJ2-3	TGTGCCACCAGCTTTAGACTAGCGATTAGGACAGATACGCAGTATTTT	CATSFRLAIRTDTQYF
NA	TRBV5-1	TRBD1	TRBJ1-1	TGCGCCAGCAGCTTTGGGACAGGGGACACTGAAGCTTTCTTT	CASSFGTGDTEAFF
NA	TRBV19	NA	TRBJ2-3	TGTGCCAGTAGTATGGAGGAAACAGATACGCAGTATTTT	CASSMEETDTQYF
NA	TRBV11-2	NA	TRBJ2-1	TGTGCCAGCAGCTTAGACAGGGGTGATGAGCAGTTCTTC	CASSLDRGDEQFF
NA	TRBV18	TRBD1	TRBJ1-2	TGTGCCAGCTCACCACAAGGGACAGATGGCTACACCTTC	CASSPQGTDGYTF
NA	TRBV12-3/TRBV12-4	NA	TRBJ1-2	TGTGCCATCGACGCAGGAGGCTATGGCTACACCTTC	CAIDAGGYGYTF
once	TRBV5-6	NA	TRBJ2-7	TGTGCCAGCAGCAATCGTGCAGGGGCCCGCGAGCAGTACTTC	CASSNRAGAREQYF
NA	TRBV5-1	NA	TRBJ2-1	TGCGCCAGCAGCCCACAGACCAGCTCCTACAATGAGCAGTTCTTC	CASSPQTSSYNEQFF
NA	TRBV7-9	NA	TRBJ2-3	TGTGCCAGCAGCTTACTACTAGGGGGAGGGGGAGTAAACACAGATACGCAGTATTTT	CASSLLLGGGGVNTDTQYF
few	TRBV19	TRBD1	TRBJ1-4	TGTGCCAGTAGTCTGACAGGGAGGGAAAAACTGTTTTTT	CASSLTGREKLFF
NA	TRBV5-1	TRBD1	TRBJ1-2	TGCGCCAGCAGCTTGGGACAGGGGGACTATGGCTACACCTTC	CASSLGQGDYGYTF
once	TRBV5-3	NA	TRBJ2-1	TGTGCCAGAAGCTTGAAGGGGGGGACTCCCGATGAGCAGTTCTTC	CARSLKGGTPDEQFF
NA	TRBV12-3/TRBV12-4	NA	TRBJ1-2	TGTGCCAGCAGTTTTACCGGTGCCTATGGCTACACCTTC	CASSFTGAYGYTF
NA	TRBV28	NA	TRBJ1-4	TGTGCCAGCAGTTTAATAGGACAGTCTGAAAAACTGTTTTTT	CASSLIGQSEKLFF
few	TRBV19	NA	TRBJ1-5	TGTGCCAGTAGTCTGAGTAGCAATCAGCCCCAGCATTTT	CASSLSSNQPQHF
NA	TRBV7-2	NA	TRBJ2-2	TGTGCCAGCAGCTTAATTACAGGGAGCACCGGGGAGCTGTTTTTT	CASSLITGSTGELFF
NA	TRBV18	NA	TRBJ2-1	TGTGCCAGCTCACCAGACCTTGCGGGCAATGAGCAGTTCTTC	CASSPDLAGNEQFF
NA	TRBV5-1	TRBD1	TRBJ1-1	TGCGCCAGCAGCGTCCAGACAGGGGGCTTGAACACTGAAGCTTTCTTT	CASSVQTGGLNTEAFF
many	TRBV7-2	TRBD2	TRBJ2-3	TGTGCCAGCAGCTTGGGGGGGTTCGAATATACGCAGTATTTT	CASSLGGFEYTQYF
NA	TRBV5-1	NA	TRBJ2-7	TGCGCCAGCAGCTTACCCACCGGGACAACCTACGAGCAGTACTTC	CASSLPTGTTYEQYF
NA	TRBV6-5	TRBD2	TRBJ2-5	TGTGCCAGCAGTTTAGGCGGGGGAGAGACCCAGTACTTC	CASSLGGGETQYF
NA	TRBV4-1	NA	TRBJ1-1	TGCGCCAGCAGAGGTAACACTATCGTGAACACTGAAGCTTTCTTT	CASRGNTIVNTEAFF
once	TRBV7-8	TRBD1	TRBJ1-2	TGTGCCAGCAGCCACGGGACAGAATACTATGGCTACACCTTC	CASSHGTEYYGYTF
NA	TRBV13	TRBD1	TRBJ1-2	TGTGCCAGCAGCGGATCCCGGGACAGGGGAGGCTATGGCTACACCTTC	CASSGSRDRGGYGYTF
NA	TRBV18	TRBD1	TRBJ2-5	TGTGCCAGCTCACCAACAGGGGACAGACAAGAGACCCAGTACTTC	CASSPTGDRQETQYF
NA	TRBV5-1	NA	TRBJ2-1	TGCGCCAGCAGCTTGGGCGGATACAATGAGCAGTTCTTC	CASSLGGYNEQFF